The 12 T cell receptor beta chains below come from one sample, sequenced in a study of cytomegalovirus exposure and HLA in healthy donors. Both 60 Vbeta primers and 13 Jbeta primers went into the PCR. TCRdb's table, derived via immunoSEQ multiplex PCR, lists solely in-frame clones and lacks some. The sample comprises nearly 110,000 clones, around three quarters of which are singletons, and 4.2% rests with the top ten. Sequenced input: PBMCs. These receptors were taken from a male donor in good health and CMV-seronegative.

This clone came up a few times. The V gene is TRBV28, the J gene TRBJ2-7; D is unresolved. The CDR3 consists of 13 residues. The ends were cut back, 3 bases at V and 0 bases at J, with 6 bases in the middle. Germline lookup yields CDR1 MDHEN and CDR2 SYDVKM. The chain's CDR3 is CASSFTASYEQYF. CDR3 DNA sequence: TGTGCCAGCAGTTTCACAGCCTCCTACGAGCAGTACTTC.

The rearrangement uses TRBV2 and TRBJ1-4, with TRBD1 matching 8 bases. Germline V lookup: CDR1 SNHLY, CDR2 FYNNEI. The trim removed 5 bases at V and 8 bases at J, leaving 4 bases unmatched. The CDR3 has 13 amino acids. CDR3 DNA: TGTGCCAGCAGTCCAGGGGGCAGGGAAAAACTGTTTTTT. It translates to CASSPGGREKLFF.

The table lists this clone with a few counts. This chain joins TRBV2 and TRBJ1-1; TRBD1 might be the D (5 bases). The CDR3 covers 16 residues. CDR1 and CDR2 (germline): SNHLY, FYNNEI. V lost 6 bases and J 1 base, leaving 18 bases between the germline ends. The CDR3, as DNA: TGTGCCAGCAGAAGATTAAGAGGGGAGGAGAACACTGAAGCTTTCTTT. Its translation: CASRRLRGEENTEAFF.

The genes are TRBV4-1 and TRBJ1-4; perhaps TRBD1 as D (5 bases). This CDR3 has 17 amino acids. Trimming stripped 1 base from V and 8 bases from J, with 20 bases between. CDR1 and CDR2 from the germline V gene are MGHRA and YSYEKL. This chain's CDR3 is CASSQASFGPGGEKLFF. The CDR3 bases are TGCGCCAGCAGCCAAGCGTCATTTGGACCGGGGGGGGAAAAACTGTTTTTT.

This sequence joins TRBV4-2 and TRBJ2-3, with 8 bases aligning to TRBD2. CDR3 length: 16 amino acids. Germline CDR1 is LGHNA and CDR2 is YNFKEQ. V gave up 4 bases and J gave up 5 bases; unmatched junction bases: 11. The CDR3 loop is CASSLGLAGGIDTQYF. The CDR3 DNA reads as TGTGCCAGCAGCCTAGGACTAGCTGGTGGAATAGATACGCAGTATTTT.

This clone was picked up one time. The rearrangement links TRBV9 to TRBJ2-1, with D possibly matching TRBD1 (5 bases). CDR1 and CDR2 (germline): SGDLS, YYNGEE. Trimming removed 0 bases at V and 0 bases at J, with 10 bases between. The CDR3 is 16 residues long. CDR3 bases: TGTGCCAGCAGCGTAGTAGGGCAGGGCTCCTACAATGAGCAGTTCTTC. Its protein product is CASSVVGQGSYNEQFF.

V and J are TRBV6-1 and TRBJ1-5; tentative D call: TRBD1 (5 bases). Looked up from germline, CDR1 is MNHNS and CDR2 is SASEGT. V shed 5 bases and J shed 5 bases, with 13 bases lying between them. The CDR3 is 14 amino acids. The chain's CDR3 is CASSITGRDQPQHF. CDR3 in DNA: TGTGCCAGCAGTATTACAGGTAGAGATCAGCCCCAGCATTTT.

This clone occurred a few times. The chain is built from TRBV28 and TRBJ2-7, with TRBD2 matching over 7 bases. CDR3 length: 13 residues. From germline, CDR1 is MDHEN and CDR2 SYDVKM. J lost 0 bases, V lost 6 bases, and 2 bases had no gene match. The CDR3: CASRTSVSYEQYF. The DNA for the CDR3 is TGTGCCAGCAGAACTAGCGTCTCCTACGAGCAGTACTTC.

The chain carries TRBV11-2 and TRBJ2-1; 11 bases match TRBD2. Unmatched junction bases numbered 13, after V lost 5 bases and J lost 10 bases. CDR1 and CDR2 from the germline V gene are SGHAT and FQNNGV. The CDR3 length is 16 residues. The CDR3 reads CASSPQPLTSGNEQFF. DNA of the CDR3: TGTGCCAGCAGCCCCCAACCTTTGACTAGCGGGAACGAGCAGTTCTTC. Drawing the rest from reference TRBV11-2 and TRBJ2-1, the complete variable domain is EAGVAQSPRYKIIEKRQSVAFWCNPISGHATLYWYQQILGQGPKLLIQFQNNGVVDDSQLPKDRFSAERLKGVDSTLKIQPAKLEDSAVYLCASSPQPLTSGNEQFFGPGTRLTVL.

For this clone: Additional DNA sequences in this sample encode the identical CDR3. The chain uses TRBV19 and TRBJ1-1; 7 bases line up with TRBD1. J lost 1 base, V lost 3 bases, and 2 bases had no gene match. The CDR3 totals 14 residues. Germline CDR1 and CDR2: LNHDA and SQIVND (reference sequence). The CDR3 reads CASSIRQGNTEAFF. CDR3 coding DNA: TGTGCCAGTAGTATCCGACAGGGGAACACTGAAGCTTTCTTT.

The chain carries TRBV7-3 and TRBJ2-5; the D gene is possibly TRBD1 (5 bases). With the DNA end fitting TRBJ2-7 better, the J assignment may be wrong. The CDR3 loop spans 14 amino acids. Germline V gene lookup returns CDR1 SGHTA and CDR2 FQGTGA. The DNA for the CDR3 is TGTGCCAGCAGCTTACAGGGAAGCTCCTACGAGCAGTACTTC. Protein sequence: CASSLQGSSYEQYF.

The chain employs TRBV5-1 and TRBJ2-7; D unresolved. Trimming removed 5 bases from V and 3 bases from J, with 15 bases in between. The CDR3 is 14 residues long. Per the germline V gene, CDR1 is SGHRS and CDR2 is YFSETQ. CDR3 amino acids: CASRAAPSNYEQYF. DNA for the CDR3: TGCGCCAGCAGGGCGGCCCCTTCTAACTACGAGCAGTACTTC.